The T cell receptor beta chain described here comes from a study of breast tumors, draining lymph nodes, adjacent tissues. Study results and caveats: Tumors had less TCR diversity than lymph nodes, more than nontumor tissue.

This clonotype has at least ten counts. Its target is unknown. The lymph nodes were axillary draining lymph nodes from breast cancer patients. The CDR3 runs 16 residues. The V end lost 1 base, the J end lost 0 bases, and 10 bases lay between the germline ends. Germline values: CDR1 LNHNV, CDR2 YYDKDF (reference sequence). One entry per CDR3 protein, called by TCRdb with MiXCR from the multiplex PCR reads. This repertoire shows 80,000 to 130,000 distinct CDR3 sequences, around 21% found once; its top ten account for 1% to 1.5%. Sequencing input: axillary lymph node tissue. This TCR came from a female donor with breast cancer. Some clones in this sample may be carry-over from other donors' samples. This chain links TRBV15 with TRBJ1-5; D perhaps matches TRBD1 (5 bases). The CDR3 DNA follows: TGTGCCACCAGCAGAGCGGGACCGGTTAGCAATCAGCCCCAGCATTTT. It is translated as CATSRAGPVSNQPQHF.